These 28 T cell receptor beta chains were all obtained from the same sample, sequenced in a study of technical replicates of blood from a few donors. Repertoires were generated with immunoSEQ multiplex PCR, while TCRdb's copy carries only in-frame clones and drops some. This table holds 65,000 to 80,000 clones, about 92% found once. What was sequenced was T cells isolated from PBMCs. The receptor source for this set is a human donor in good health.

CDR3 residues: CASSVTSAGGPYEQYF. Here the CDR3 DNA reads TGTGCCAGCAGTGTTACATCAGCGGGAGGTCCCTACGAGCAGTACTTC. The rearrangement uses TRBV27 and TRBJ2-7, with 9 positions matching TRBD2. Unmatched junction bases numbered 10, after V lost 5 bases and J lost 2 bases. The germline CDR1 and CDR2 sequences are MNHEY and SMNVEV (reference sequence). The CDR3 runs to 16 residues.

In its sample, this clone was seen a few times. The genes are TRBV2 and TRBJ1-1; D remains unclear. The CDR3 runs 11 residues. V was trimmed by 4 bases and J by 5 bases, leaving 5 bases between them. Germline loops: CDR1 SNHLY, CDR2 FYNNEI. The CDR3 DNA reads TGTGCCAGCAGTGGAGGAACTGAAGCTTTCTTT. This sequence encodes CASSGGTEAFF.

The V and J genes are TRBV28 and TRBJ2-5, with 7 nucleotides matching TRBD1. V gave up 6 bases and J gave up 5 bases; unmatched junction bases: 9. Germline lookup yields CDR1 MDHEN and CDR2 SYDVKM. This CDR3 region has 14 residues. The CDR3 DNA is TGTGCCAGCAGCCCGCCACAGGGGAGCGAGACCCAGTACTTC. This translates into CASSPPQGSETQYF.

The chain is built from TRBV19 and TRBJ2-3; 8 bases are shared with TRBD2. This CDR3 is 15 amino acids long. Per germline, CDR1 LNHDA and CDR2 SQIVND (reference sequence). V lost 3 bases, J lost 5 bases, and 7 bases stayed unmatched. DNA of the CDR3: TGTGCCAGTAGTATGGGCGGGAGGCCCGGAGATACGCAGTATTTT. This translates into CASSMGGRPGDTQYF.

This chain connects TRBV9 to TRBJ1-1; 10 bases agree with TRBD1. The CDR3 is made up of 15 amino acids. After removal of 0 bases from V and 3 bases from J, the junction contained 2 bases not matched to a gene. In germline, CDR1 is SGDLS, CDR2 YYNGEE. CDR3 in DNA: TGTGCCAGCAGCGTAGGACAGGGGGCGTACACTGAAGCTTTCTTT. Residues: CASSVGQGAYTEAFF.

The chain couples TRBV27 to TRBJ2-1; a weak D match, TRBD1 (6 bases). The length of the CDR3 is 15 residues. The V end was cut by 2 bases, the J end by 3 bases, with 11 bases between. Germline V gene lookup returns CDR1 MNHEY and CDR2 SMNVEV (reference sequence). The CDR3 region has the DNA TGTGCCAGCAGTTTAGCAGGGGTATACTACAATGAGCAGTTCTTC. It specifies CASSLAGVYYNEQFF.

The rearrangement uses TRBV4-3 and TRBJ2-3, with a weak D call TRBD2 (5 bases). V was pared by 0 bases and J by 4 bases, with 17 bases between. Germline V lookup: CDR1 LGHNA, CDR2 YSLEER. The CDR3 sequence is 17 residues long. CDR3 in DNA: TGCGCCAGCAGCCAAGATGGCGTCGGAGAGGAGGCAGATACGCAGTATTTT. This codes for CASSQDGVGEEADTQYF.

The CDR3 is CASSLTLVNTEAFF. CDR3 nucleotide sequence: TGTGCCAGCAGCTTAACACTGGTGAACACTGAAGCTTTCTTT. The chain joins TRBV7-3 to TRBJ1-1; D gene uncertain. In germline, CDR1 is SGHTA, CDR2 FQGTGA. Trimming stripped 0 bases from V and 0 bases from J, with 5 bases between. The CDR3 length is 14 residues.

The rearrangement links TRBV9 to TRBJ2-5; weak D call: TRBD2 (5 bases). The CDR3 extends over 15 amino acids. V shed 0 bases and J shed 1 base, with 10 bases lying between them. The germline CDR1 and CDR2 sequences are SGDLS and YYNGEE. CDR3 sequence: CASSVGDGIQETQYF. The DNA for the CDR3 is TGTGCCAGCAGCGTAGGAGACGGGATCCAAGAGACCCAGTACTTC.

This rearrangement joins TRBV19 to TRBJ2-7; 15 nucleotides line up with TRBD2. Trimming cost V 8 bases and J 3 bases; bases outside gene matches: 5. CDR1 and CDR2 (germline): LNHDA, SQIVND (reference sequence). This CDR3 is built from 15 residues. CDR3 sequence: CASGLAGGPGYEQYF. The CDR3 DNA sequence: TGTGCCAGTGGACTAGCGGGAGGGCCGGGCTACGAGCAGTACTTC.

The table lists this clone with a count of one. The chain carries TRBV13 and TRBJ2-3; 10 bases are shared with TRBD2. Germline assignment: CDR1 PRHDT and CDR2 FYEKMQ (reference sequence). The CDR3 has 16 residues. V dropped 4 bases and J dropped 0; count of bases not matched to a gene: 4. The CDR3 protein is CASSSRTSGSTDTQYF. The CDR3 coding sequence is TGTGCCAGCAGCTCCCGGACTAGCGGAAGCACAGATACGCAGTATTTT.

The rearrangement joins TRBV27 to TRBJ2-7, with D maybe TRBD1 (5 bases). The CDR3 spans 14 residues. Germline values: CDR1 MNHEY, CDR2 SMNVEV (reference sequence). V was clipped by 2 bases and J by 4 bases, with 12 bases between them. The CDR3 reads CASSLSIRDYEQYF. Here the CDR3 DNA reads TGTGCCAGCAGTTTAAGTATCAGGGATTACGAGCAGTACTTC.

This chain joins TRBV7-6 and TRBJ2-3; D gene uncertain. The ends were cut back, 1 base at V and 1 base at J, with 9 bases in the middle. The CDR3 runs to 15 residues. Germline CDR1 is SGHVS and CDR2 is FNYEAQ. The CDR3 nucleotides read TGTGCCAGCAGCTTAGTTCCAGATGGCACAGATACGCAGTATTTT. Translating gives CASSLVPDGTDTQYF.

The V gene is TRBV19, the J gene TRBJ2-1, with D possibly TRBD2 on 5 matching bases. Germline V CDR1 and CDR2: LNHDA, SQIVND (reference sequence). The V and J ends lost 5 bases and 5 bases respectively, with 13 bases between them. This CDR3 spans 14 amino acids. For the CDR3, the DNA is TGTGCCAGTAGTCCCAGGACTCTTAACAATGAGCAGTTCTTC. It specifies CASSPRTLNNEQFF.

The chain uses TRBV28 and TRBJ2-7; D gene ambiguous. Trimming pared 2 bases from V and 4 bases from J, leaving 6 bases between. CDR3 size: 12 residues. CDR1 and CDR2 from the germline V gene are MDHEN and SYDVKM. For the CDR3, the DNA is TGTGCCAGCAGTTTAAGCCGGTACGAGCAGTACTTC. This translates into CASSLSRYEQYF.

This clone was picked up one time. The chain employs TRBV4-1 and TRBJ2-5; 12 bases are shared with TRBD1. The V and J ends lost 4 bases and 5 bases, in that order; junction bases with no gene match: 8. The CDR3 runs 16 residues. The germline CDR1 and CDR2 sequences are MGHRA and YSYEKL. CDR3 protein: CASSLQPGQGAETQYF. The CDR3 bases are TGCGCCAGCAGCCTGCAACCGGGACAGGGGGCGGAGACCCAGTACTTC.

The chain joins TRBV12-5 to TRBJ2-1; 7 positions agree with TRBD2. CDR1 LGHNT and CDR2 FRNRAP come from the germline V gene. J was trimmed by 8 bases and V by 1 base; bases with no gene match: 26. The CDR3 length is 21 residues. The CDR3 is CASGLAGITGRLLAKAYEQFF. The CDR3 DNA reads TGTGCTAGTGGTTTGGCCGGAATAACGGGACGTTTACTAGCGAAAGCGTATGAGCAGTTCTTC.

V and J are TRBV28 and TRBJ1-4; 7 nucleotides agree with TRBD1. Germline V gene lookup returns CDR1 MDHEN and CDR2 SYDVKM. Trimming removed 7 bases from V and 5 bases from J; junction bases left unmatched: 1. The CDR3 has 12 amino acids. For the CDR3, the DNA is TGTGCCAGCACGGACAGGAATGAAAAACTGTTTTTT. It specifies CASTDRNEKLFF.

The rearrangement links TRBV10-1 to TRBJ1-2; no definite D call. CDR1 and CDR2 (germline): WNHNN, SYGVQD (reference sequence). V lost 8 bases, J lost 8 bases, and 18 bases lay in between. The CDR3 loop spans 13 amino acids. The CDR3 nucleotides are TGCGCCAGCCGAGCCGGCCCTGGAGAGGGCTACACCTTC. It is translated as CASRAGPGEGYTF.

The gene calls are TRBV5-6 and TRBJ1-2, with 7 bases aligning to TRBD1. V lost 4 bases, J lost 4 bases, and 4 bases stayed unmatched. Germline V gene lookup returns CDR1 SGHDT and CDR2 YYEEEE. CDR3 size: 13 residues. The CDR3 DNA reads as TGTGCCAGCAGCCAAGGGGGCAGCTATGGCTACACCTTC. It encodes CASSQGGSYGYTF.

Written as DNA, the CDR3 is TGTGCCAGTAGTGTTGACAGGGATCGCACCGGGGAGCTGTTTTTT. This gives the protein CASSVDRDRTGELFF. The V and J genes are TRBV19 and TRBJ2-2, with 7 nucleotides matching TRBD1. The CDR3 covers 15 residues. Trimming removed 5 bases from V and 4 bases from J; junction bases left unmatched: 7. Germline V gene data show CDR1 as LNHDA and CDR2 as SQIVND (reference sequence).

V gene TRBV10-3 combines with J gene TRBJ1-5; 8 nucleotides line up with TRBD1. CDR1 is ENHRY, CDR2 SYGVKD, per germline. Unmatched junction bases numbered 1, after V lost 0 bases and J lost 0 bases. The CDR3 runs to 16 residues. CDR3: CAISESDRASNQPQHF. The CDR3 bases are TGTGCCATCAGTGAGTCGGACAGGGCTAGCAATCAGCCCCAGCATTTT.

This chain links TRBV5-5 with TRBJ2-1; 14 positions match TRBD2. J lost 7 bases, V lost 2 bases, and 11 bases had no gene match. Germline V CDR1 and CDR2: SGHKS, YYEKEE (reference sequence). The CDR3 extends over 18 amino acids. This CDR3 is CASSFWEQGTSGSNEQFF. The CDR3 DNA reads as TGTGCCAGCAGCTTCTGGGAACAGGGGACTAGCGGGAGTAATGAGCAGTTCTTC.

The rearrangement joins TRBV10-1 to TRBJ2-2; 14 positions agree with TRBD2. This CDR3 region has 19 residues. The junction had 7 bases not matched to a gene; V was cut back by 2 bases and J by 2 bases. Germline V gene sequence: CDR1 WNHNN, CDR2 SYGVQD (reference sequence). DNA of the CDR3: TGCGCCAGCAGTGAGCCGAAAGGGACTAGCGGGAGAAACACCGGGGAGCTGTTTTTT. This codes for CASSEPKGTSGRNTGELFF.

This rearrangement joins TRBV5-1 to TRBJ2-7; 14 bases line up with TRBD2. This CDR3 has 15 residues. The V gene's germline CDR1 is SGHRS and CDR2 YFSETQ. The ends lost 4 bases at V and 5 bases at J; junction bases unmatched: 5. CDR3 DNA: TGCGCCAGCAGCCTAGGGACTAGCGGGAGTCACGAGCAGTACTTC. Translated: CASSLGTSGSHEQYF.

V is TRBV6-5 and J is TRBJ2-7; 7 bases are shared with TRBD1. This CDR3 is 16 amino acids long. Germline trimming cut 1 base from V and 3 bases from J; bases unmatched to any gene: 9. Per germline, CDR1 MNHEY and CDR2 SVGAGI. The CDR3 nucleotides are TGTGCCAGCAGTTACTACTCGCCTGGGACAGACTACGAGCAGTACTTC. Translated: CASSYYSPGTDYEQYF.

This chain connects TRBV10-3 to TRBJ2-5; D not certain. From germline, CDR1 is ENHRY and CDR2 SYGVKD. V lost 8 bases and J 3 bases, leaving 10 bases between the germline ends. This CDR3 comprises 12 residues. The CDR3 sequence: CAIRQNEETQYF. The CDR3 DNA is TGTGCCATCCGCCAGAATGAAGAGACCCAGTACTTC.

V gene TRBV2 combines with J gene TRBJ1-1; the D is unclear. Trimming removed 9 bases at V and 0 bases at J, with 20 bases between. CDR3 length equals 16 residues. Germline V gene sequence: CDR1 SNHLY, CDR2 FYNNEI. CDR3 sequence (DNA): TGTGCCAGTCATTTGGGAGGGCTCGGCATGAACACTGAAGCTTTCTTT. Its protein is CASHLGGLGMNTEAFF.